The 29 T cell receptor beta chains below all came from one sample that was sequenced in a study of cytomegalovirus exposure and HLA in healthy donors. The PCR made use of 60 Vbeta and 13 Jbeta primers. Clones were read by immunoSEQ multiplex PCR, and TCRdb kept only the in-frame ones, dropping some. The table shows some 95,000 clones, with about 80% occurring only once. Sequencing was performed on PBMCs. The source of these receptors is a man under 40 in good health and CMV-seronegative.

This clone occurred a few times. The V gene is TRBV15, the J gene TRBJ2-4; D might be TRBD2 (6 bases). Germline V gene data show CDR1 as LNHNV and CDR2 as YYDKDF (reference sequence). V lost 0 bases to trimming and J lost 11 bases, with 29 bases between them. The CDR3 is 19 residues long. The CDR3 is CATSRERLAYNQPGGFQYF. As DNA, the CDR3 is TGTGCCACCAGCAGAGAGAGGCTGGCATATAACCAACCCGGGGGATTTCAGTACTTC.

On this clone itself: Other DNA sequences in this sample translate to the same CDR3. The V and J genes are TRBV5-1 and TRBJ2-7; 7 positions match TRBD1. CDR1 and CDR2 (germline): SGHRS, YFSETQ. The CDR3 totals 14 residues. V shed 0 bases, J shed 2 bases, and the junction held 2 bases outside the gene matches. The CDR3 DNA is TGCGCCAGCAGCTTGGGACAGGGCGCCTACGAGCAGTACTTC. Encoded protein: CASSLGQGAYEQYF.

This chain uses TRBV25-1 with TRBJ2-7; TRBD1 matches at 7 bases. The CDR3 extends over 14 amino acids. The J segment lost 10 bases and the V segment lost 4 bases, leaving 13 bases of the junction unmatched. Germline V gene lookup returns CDR1 MGHDK and CDR2 SYGVNS. In DNA, the CDR3 is TGTGCCAGCAGTGTGACAGGGAGTCTCAATCCCCAGTACTTC. It codes for CASSVTGSLNPQYF.

This clone was detected once. The chain is built from TRBV10-3 and TRBJ2-1; a weak D match, TRBD2 (5 bases). The CDR3 is 15 amino acids. V lost 2 bases, J lost 0 bases, and 8 bases lay in between. CDR1 and CDR2 (germline): ENHRY, SYGVKD. CDR3 coding DNA: TGTGCCATCAGTGAGCGGGAAAGCTCCTACAATGAGCAGTTCTTC. Residues: CAISERESSYNEQFF.

The DNA for the CDR3 is TGCGCCAGCAGCTGGGGGGGGGCTACCTACGAGCAGTACTTC. This translates into CASSWGGATYEQYF. The rearrangement joins TRBV5-1 to TRBJ2-7; tentative D call: TRBD2 (7 bases). V was pared by 3 bases and J by 2 bases, with 12 bases between. Germline V gives CDR1 SGHRS, CDR2 YFSETQ. The CDR3 consists of 14 residues.

This sequence joins TRBV5-6 and TRBJ2-6; D gene ambiguous. The CDR3 has 18 residues. Germline CDR1 SGHDT, CDR2 YYEEEE. Trimming pared 0 bases from V and 0 bases from J, leaving 13 bases between. The CDR3 protein is CASSLGFRLSSGANVLTF. The CDR3 nucleotides are TGTGCCAGCAGCTTGGGTTTTCGTCTCAGCTCTGGGGCCAACGTCCTGACTTTC.

CDR3 coding DNA: TGTGCCAGCAGTGGTCTCGGGAACACCGGGGAGCTGTTTTTT. It translates to CASSGLGNTGELFF. This sequence joins TRBV25-1 and TRBJ2-2; D is uncertain. The V gene lost 4 bases and the J gene lost 1 base, with 7 bases spanning the gap. The length of the CDR3 is 14 residues. Germline CDR1 and CDR2: MGHDK and SYGVNS.

The chain uses TRBV5-1 and TRBJ2-7, with 10 nucleotides matching TRBD2. Trimming removed 3 bases from V and 4 bases from J; junction bases left unmatched: 4. Germline V gene sequence: CDR1 SGHRS, CDR2 YFSETQ. CDR3 size: 14 residues. DNA for the CDR3: TGCGCCAGCAGCTCACCGACTAGCGGGTACGAGCAGTACTTC. Encoded protein: CASSSPTSGYEQYF.

This chain joins TRBV4-3 and TRBJ1-3; the match to TRBD1 covers 8 bases. The CDR3 has 15 residues. CDR1 is LGHNA and CDR2 is YSLEER in the germline V gene. The V gene end was trimmed by 1 base and the J gene end by 4 bases; junction bases not matched to a gene: 3. The CDR3 nucleotides read TGCGCCAGCAGCCAAGGACAGGGGTACGGAAACACCATATATTTT. Protein product: CASSQGQGYGNTIYF.

The chain recombines TRBV5-1 with TRBJ1-1; D possibly corresponds to TRBD1 (6 bases). CDR3 size: 15 residues. CDR1 is SGHRS and CDR2 is YFSETQ in the germline V gene. Trimming took 3 bases from V and 3 from J, leaving 15 bases between them. CDR3 loop: CASSYGRGLDTEAFF. The CDR3 DNA reads as TGCGCCAGCAGCTACGGCAGGGGTCTGGACACTGAAGCTTTCTTT. The variable domain in full, completed from reference TRBV5-1 and TRBJ1-1, reads KAGVTQTPRYLIKTRGQQVTLSCSPISGHRSVSWYQQTPGQGLQFLFEYFSETQRNKGNFPGRFSGRQFSNSRSEMNVSTLELGDSALYLCASSYGRGLDTEAFFGQGTRLTVV.

A few counts support this clone. The sample holds other DNA sequences that translate to the same CDR3. The rearrangement joins TRBV6-4 to TRBJ2-2, with D maybe TRBD2 (5 bases). The V gene's germline CDR1 is MRHNA and CDR2 SNTAGT. V lost 4 bases and J lost 2, with 5 bases in between. This CDR3 comprises 13 residues. The CDR3: CASSGTNTGELFF. The CDR3 DNA sequence: TGTGCCAGCAGTGGGACTAACACCGGGGAGCTGTTTTTT.

This chain uses TRBV5-4 with TRBJ2-1; D ambiguous. This CDR3 has 12 amino acids. Germline V gene lookup returns CDR1 SGHNT and CDR2 YYREEE (reference sequence). Deletions cut 4 bases from V and 4 bases from J, with 6 bases between. The chain's CDR3 is CASSADYNEQFF. CDR3 DNA sequence: TGTGCCAGCAGCGCAGATTACAATGAGCAGTTCTTC.

The table lists this clone with a few counts. The chain employs TRBV30 and TRBJ1-5; 9 bases are shared with TRBD1. The ends lost 3 bases at V and 0 bases at J; junction bases unmatched: 9. Per germline, CDR1 GTSNPN and CDR2 SVGIG (reference sequence). The CDR3 length is 17 residues. CDR3 in DNA: TGTGCCTGGAGGGGGGGGACAGGGAGAAGTAGCAATCAGCCCCAGCATTTT. Translating it yields CAWRGGTGRSSNQPQHF.

CDR3 loop: CASSPGGGYLYGYTF. The CDR3, as DNA: TGTGCCAGCAGTCCCGGTGGGGGGTACTTATATGGCTACACCTTC. The chain combines TRBV28 with TRBJ1-2, with D tentatively TRBD1 (5 bases). V dropped 5 bases and J dropped 5 bases, with 18 bases sitting between them. Germline V gene data show CDR1 as MDHEN and CDR2 as SYDVKM. This CDR3 spans 15 amino acids.

This chain joins TRBV6-5 and TRBJ2-3, with D maybe TRBD1 (6 bases). Trimming shortened V by 8 bases and J by 7 bases, and 16 bases separated the two germline ends. The CDR3 is 13 residues long. CDR1 is MNHEY and CDR2 is SVGAGI in the germline V gene. The CDR3 reads CASVVPGTNTQYF. CDR3 sequence (DNA): TGTGCCAGCGTGGTCCCGGGGACAAATACGCAGTATTTT.

The V and J genes are TRBV7-2 and TRBJ2-1, with 7 bases that match TRBD2. V dropped 1 base and J dropped 6; count of bases not matched to a gene: 9. Germline-derived CDR1 and CDR2 are SGHTA and FQGNSA. The length of the CDR3 is 16 residues. The CDR3 sequence is CASSLVWEGIINEQFF. The CDR3 DNA reads as TGTGCCAGCAGCTTAGTTTGGGAGGGGATCATCAATGAGCAGTTCTTC. Complete variable domain (other parts from reference TRBV7-2 and TRBJ2-1): GAGVSQSPSNKVTEKGKDVELRCDPISGHTALYWYRQSLGQGLEFLIYFQGNSAPDKSGLPSDRFSAERTGGSVSTLTIQRTQQEDSAVYLCASSLVWEGIINEQFFGPGTRLTVL.

This clone showed up just a few times. The chain uses TRBV14 and TRBJ1-2; 9 nucleotides line up with TRBD1. CDR1 and CDR2 from the germline V gene are SGHDN and FVKESK. Trimming took 5 bases from V and 4 from J; bases not matched to a gene: 8. The CDR3 sequence is 15 residues long. The CDR3 DNA reads as TGTGCCAGCAGCAATGGGACAGGGCGGATCTATGGCTACACCTTC. This translates into CASSNGTGRIYGYTF.

The chain is built from TRBV7-9 and TRBJ1-1; D perhaps matches TRBD1 (6 bases). Trimming took 10 bases from V and 4 from J, leaving 13 bases between them. Germline CDR1 and CDR2: SEHNR and FQNEAQ (reference sequence). This CDR3 spans 12 amino acids. The CDR3 nucleotides read TGTGCCACACAACAGGGATTCACTGAAGCTTTCTTT. It is translated as CATQQGFTEAFF.

This chain joins TRBV15 and TRBJ2-5; a weak D match, TRBD2 (7 bases). Trimming took off 3 bases at V and 3 bases at J, with 17 bases between the two ends. The germline CDR1 and CDR2 sequences are LNHNV and YYDKDF (reference sequence). The CDR3 is made up of 16 amino acids. The CDR3 loop reads CATSRGFRGAEETQYF. The CDR3 DNA reads as TGTGCCACCAGCAGGGGGTTCCGGGGGGCCGAAGAGACCCAGTACTTC. The variable domain in full, completed from reference TRBV15 and TRBJ2-5, reads DAMVIQNPRYQVTQFGKPVTLSCSQTLNHNVMYWYQQKSSQAPKLLFHYYDKDFNNEADTPDNFQSRRPNTSFCFLDIRSPGLGDTAMYLCATSRGFRGAEETQYFGPGTRLLVL.

The V gene is TRBV11-2, the J gene TRBJ2-2; 8 bases line up with TRBD1. CDR3 length equals 15 residues. Germline V CDR1 and CDR2: SGHAT, FQNNGV. Trimming took 4 bases from V and 3 from J; bases not matched to a gene: 4. The CDR3 here is CASSWDRIYTGELFF. The CDR3 DNA follows: TGTGCCAGCAGCTGGGACAGGATATACACCGGGGAGCTGTTTTTT.

The V and J genes are TRBV7-2 and TRBJ2-1; TRBD1 might be the D (5 bases). The CDR3 is made up of 13 amino acids. CDR1 and CDR2 (germline): SGHTA, FQGNSA. Trimming removed 1 base at V and 4 bases at J, with 5 bases between. The DNA of the CDR3 is TGTGCCAGCAGCTTAGGACAGTACAATGAGCAGTTCTTC. Translation: CASSLGQYNEQFF.

This clone was counted only a few times. The chain is built from TRBV5-6 and TRBJ1-1; possible D gene TRBD1, 5 bases. Germline-derived CDR1 and CDR2 are SGHDT and YYEEEE. The CDR3 consists of 14 residues. V lost 10 bases and J 3 bases, leaving 19 bases between the germline ends. This CDR3 reads CASSTAGRYTEAFF. CDR3 nucleotide sequence: TGTGCCTCCTCCACTGCGGGGCGATACACTGAAGCTTTCTTT.

The chain joins TRBV30 to TRBJ2-7; maybe TRBD2 (5 bases). The CDR3 spans 14 residues. V gave up 2 bases and J gave up 9 bases, with 20 bases separating them. CDR1 is GTSNPN and CDR2 is SVGIG in the germline V gene (reference sequence). The CDR3, as DNA: TGTGCCTGGAGTTCGGGGTTGTTGGGGTCTGGGCAGTACTTC. Its protein product is CAWSSGLLGSGQYF.

The J gene is TRBJ1-5, the V gene TRBV6-1; D is uncertain. The ends were cut back, 5 bases at V and 4 bases at J, with 12 bases in the middle. CDR1 MNHNS and CDR2 SASEGT come from the germline V gene. The CDR3 totals 14 residues. Written as DNA, the CDR3 is TGTGCCAGCAGTTTCGCTAGAGGGAATCAGCCCCAGCATTTT. Its translation is CASSFARGNQPQHF.

The J gene is TRBJ1-5, the V gene TRBV15; 7 bases align to TRBD1. The CDR3 covers 16 residues. Germline V gene lookup returns CDR1 LNHNV and CDR2 YYDKDF (reference sequence). The junction had 7 bases not matched to a gene; V was cut back by 1 base and J by 4 bases. DNA for the CDR3: TGTGCCACCAGCAGAGGGACCGGGACAGCGAATCAGCCCCAGCATTTT. The encoded protein is CATSRGTGTANQPQHF.

V gene TRBV30 combines with J gene TRBJ2-7; 10 nucleotides agree with TRBD2. The CDR3 has 18 amino acids. Germline values: CDR1 GTSNPN, CDR2 SVGIG (reference sequence). J was trimmed by 5 bases and V by 1 base; bases with no gene match: 17. The CDR3 loop reads CAWSESLTSGIPSDEQYF. The CDR3 DNA reads TGTGCCTGGAGTGAGTCCTTAACTAGCGGGATTCCGTCCGACGAGCAGTACTTC.

Here the CDR3 reads CASSGGRGETQYF. DNA for the CDR3: TGTGCCAGCAGCGGCGGGAGGGGGGAGACCCAGTACTTC. The chain links TRBV2 to TRBJ2-5, with 9 bases aligning to TRBD2. Germline lookup yields CDR1 SNHLY and CDR2 FYNNEI. Germline trimming cut 6 bases from V and 5 bases from J; bases unmatched to any gene: 4. CDR3 size: 13 residues.

Only a few counts were recorded for this clone. This rearrangement joins TRBV28 to TRBJ1-1; 10 bases match TRBD1. CDR3 size: 16 residues. CDR1 MDHEN and CDR2 SYDVKM come from the germline V gene. V lost 6 bases and J lost 1; bases outside the gene matches: 8. The chain's CDR3 is CASSKTGGAGNTEAFF. CDR3 DNA: TGTGCCAGCAGCAAGACAGGGGGCGCGGGGAACACTGAAGCTTTCTTT.

The chain recombines TRBV5-1 with TRBJ2-2, with a weak D call TRBD2 (6 bases). Germline CDR1 is SGHRS and CDR2 is YFSETQ. This CDR3 is built from 17 residues. V lost 0 bases and J 5 bases, leaving 17 bases between the germline ends. The CDR3 bases are TGCGCCAGCAGCTTGGCCGGGACTCAGGAGACAACCGGGGAGCTGTTTTTT. It encodes CASSLAGTQETTGELFF.